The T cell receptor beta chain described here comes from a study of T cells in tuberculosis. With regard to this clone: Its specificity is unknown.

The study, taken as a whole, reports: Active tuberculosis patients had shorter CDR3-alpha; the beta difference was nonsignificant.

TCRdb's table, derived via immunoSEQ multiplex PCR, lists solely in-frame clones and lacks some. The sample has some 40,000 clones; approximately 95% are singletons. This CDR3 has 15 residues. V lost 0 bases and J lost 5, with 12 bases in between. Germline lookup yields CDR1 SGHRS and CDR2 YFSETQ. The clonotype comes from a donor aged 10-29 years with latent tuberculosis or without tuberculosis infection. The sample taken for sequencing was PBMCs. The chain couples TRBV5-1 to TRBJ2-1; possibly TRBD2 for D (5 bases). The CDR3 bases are TGCGCCAGCAGCTTGGTGGCTAGCCATAACAATGAGCAGTTCTTC. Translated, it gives CASSLVASHNNEQFF.